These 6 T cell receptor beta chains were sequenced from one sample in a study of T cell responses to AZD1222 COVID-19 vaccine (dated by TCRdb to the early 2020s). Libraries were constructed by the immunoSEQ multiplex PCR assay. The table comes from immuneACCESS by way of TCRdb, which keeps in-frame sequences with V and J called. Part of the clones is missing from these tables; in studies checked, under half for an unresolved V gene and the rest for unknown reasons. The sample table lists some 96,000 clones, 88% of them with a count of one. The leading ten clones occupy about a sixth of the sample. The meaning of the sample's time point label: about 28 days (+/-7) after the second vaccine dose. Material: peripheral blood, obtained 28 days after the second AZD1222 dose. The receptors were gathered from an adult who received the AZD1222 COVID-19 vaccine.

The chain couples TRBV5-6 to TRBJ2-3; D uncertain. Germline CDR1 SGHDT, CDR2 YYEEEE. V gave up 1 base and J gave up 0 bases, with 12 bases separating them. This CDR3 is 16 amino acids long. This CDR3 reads CASSLFRGSSTDTQYF. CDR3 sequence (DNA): TGTGCCAGCAGCTTGTTCCGCGGCTCTAGCACAGATACGCAGTATTTT.

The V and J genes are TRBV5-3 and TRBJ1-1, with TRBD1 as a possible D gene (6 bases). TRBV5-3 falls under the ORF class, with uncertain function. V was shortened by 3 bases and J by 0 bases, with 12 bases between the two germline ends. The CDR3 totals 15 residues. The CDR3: CARSSNRDMNTEAFF. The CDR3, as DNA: TGTGCCAGAAGCTCGAACCGGGACATGAACACTGAAGCTTTCTTT.

CDR3 residues: CASSPGQTRTEAFF. The DNA of the CDR3 is TGTGCCAGCAGTCCTGGACAGACGAGGACTGAAGCTTTCTTT. The chain links TRBV28 to TRBJ1-1, with D tentatively TRBD1 (6 bases). This CDR3 is 14 amino acids long. CDR1 is MDHEN, CDR2 SYDVKM, per germline. V shed 5 bases and J shed 5 bases, with 15 bases lying between them. The complete variable domain, with remaining parts taken from reference TRBV28 and TRBJ1-1, reads DVKVTQSSRYLVKRTGEKVFLECVQDMDHENMFWYRQDPGLGLRLIYFSYDVKMKEKGDIPEGYSVSREKKERFSLILESASTNQTSMYLCASSPGQTRTEAFFGQGTRLTVV.

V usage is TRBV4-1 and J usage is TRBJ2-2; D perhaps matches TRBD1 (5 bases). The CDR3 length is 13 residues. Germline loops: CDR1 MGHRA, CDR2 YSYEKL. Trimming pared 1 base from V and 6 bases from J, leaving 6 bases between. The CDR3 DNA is TGCGCCAGCAGCCAAGTAGGGGCCGGGGAGCTGTTTTTT. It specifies CASSQVGAGELFF.

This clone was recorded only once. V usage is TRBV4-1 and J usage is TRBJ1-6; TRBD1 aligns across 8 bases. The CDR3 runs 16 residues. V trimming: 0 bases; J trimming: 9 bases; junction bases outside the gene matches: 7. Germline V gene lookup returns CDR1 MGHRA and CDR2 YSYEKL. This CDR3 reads CASSQDRAGGLSPLHF. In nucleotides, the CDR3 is TGCGCCAGCAGCCAAGATCGGGCAGGGGGCCTTTCACCCCTCCACTTT.

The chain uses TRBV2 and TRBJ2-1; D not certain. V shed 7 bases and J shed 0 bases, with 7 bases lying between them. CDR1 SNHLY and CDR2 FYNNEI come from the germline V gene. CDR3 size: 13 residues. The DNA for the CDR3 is TGTGCCAGCAAACTGTCCTCCTACAATGAGCAGTTCTTC. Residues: CASKLSSYNEQFF.